This entry features one TCR beta chain sequence. The age range of participants was 18 to 89 years, with residence in about two dozen US areas. Measured with immunoSEQ multiplex PCR; TCRdb has only the in-frame clones, and not every one. Found here are under 350,000 clones, roughly 85% of them singletons; the top ten hold about 4.2%. The data belong to a study of blood T cell repertoires in COVID-19. As for the study in general: T cells, B-cell-depleted T cells, or PBMCs provided the cDNA or gDNA that served as material.

The source of this sequence is a woman in her thirties or forties with acute COVID-19. The specimen sequenced was PBMCs or T cells enriched from blood (not recorded which).

CDR3: CASRPGGRGSAGNTIYF. The CDR3 DNA follows: TGTGCCAGTAGACCAGGTGGGAGAGGATCCGCGGGAAACACCATATATTTT. The chain carries TRBV19 and TRBJ1-3; D gene ambiguous. The germline CDR1 and CDR2 sequences are LNHDA and SQIVND (reference sequence). Trimming left V 6 bases short and J 4 bases short, with 22 bases between. This CDR3 spans 17 amino acids.